The present entry profiles one T cell receptor (beta chain) with its context. Original analysis: Estimated nucleated cell counts came from reference gene primer amplification. Method: immunoSEQ multiplex PCR; TCRdb's copy keeps in-frame clones and lacks some. D and trimming come from the DNA, and the V and J calls and clone size come from that table. The sample yields around 290,000 clones, about 87% seen once. The CDR3 loop spans 15 amino acids. The germline V gene has CDR1 LNHDA and CDR2 SQIVND (reference sequence). The trim removed 6 bases at V and 6 bases at J, leaving 13 bases unmatched. The sample originates from a study of blood T cell repertoires in COVID-19. Whole-study context: Collection of acute and convalescent COVID-19 samples took place in the United States, Italy and Spain. The cDNA or gDNA used as material had been derived from T cells, B-cell-depleted T cells, or PBMCs.

This chain connects TRBV19 to TRBJ2-7; 8 bases map to TRBD2. The sample taken for sequencing was peripheral blood. This receptor was taken from a woman aged 50 to 65 who had recovered from COVID-19. The CDR3 loop reads CASSFYPGTSSEQYF. In DNA form, the CDR3 reads TGTGCCAGTAGCTTTTACCCCGGGACTAGTTCCGAGCAGTACTTC.